One sample yielded the 15 T cell receptor beta chains listed below, sequenced in a study of OX40 agonist ivuxolimab in advanced cancers. Sequenced by immunoSEQ multiplex PCR; TCRdb stores in-frame clones only, minus some. The data show 20,000 to 25,000 clones, with roughly three quarters seen just once and roughly 22% held by the top ten. The sample in question was CD4+ or CD8+ T cells sorted from blood, obtained in a trial of the OX40 agonist ivuxolimab. These receptors all stem from an adult with an advanced solid tumor such as melanoma, head and neck, liver or kidney cancer.

The gene calls are TRBV28 and TRBJ2-3; D may be TRBD1 or TRBD2 (5 bases each). The CDR3 sequence is 16 residues long. Trimming removed 4 bases at V and 0 bases at J, with 14 bases between. In germline, CDR1 is MDHEN, CDR2 SYDVKM. CDR3 residues: CASSSPFGASTDTQYF. The DNA of the CDR3 is TGTGCCAGCAGTTCGCCCTTCGGGGCTAGCACAGATACGCAGTATTTT. Supplemented by reference TRBV28 and TRBJ2-3, the full variable domain reads DVKVTQSSRYLVKRTGEKVFLECVQDMDHENMFWYRQDPGLGLRLIYFSYDVKMKEKGDIPEGYSVSREKKERFSLILESASTNQTSMYLCASSSPFGASTDTQYFGPGTRLTVL.

This clone was seen once. The CDR3 is CASSPVGYEGSEQYF. CDR3 sequence (DNA): TGTGCCAGCTCACCCGTGGGGTACGAGGGGTCCGAGCAGTACTTC. The chain couples TRBV18 to TRBJ2-7; D is possibly TRBD1 or TRBD2 (5 bases each). Germline V gene sequence: CDR1 KGHSH, CDR2 LQKENI. The CDR3 loop spans 15 amino acids. Trimming pared 3 bases from V and 6 bases from J, leaving 18 bases between.

The chain combines TRBV6-5 with TRBJ1-5; TRBD1 is a possible D gene (6 bases). CDR3 length equals 13 residues. Germline CDR1 is MNHEY and CDR2 is SVGAGI. The V gene lost 6 bases and the J gene lost 0 bases, with 6 bases spanning the gap. The CDR3 loop is CASRQGSNQPQHF. In DNA form, the CDR3 reads TGTGCCAGCAGACAGGGTAGCAATCAGCCCCAGCATTTT.

There are a few counts of this clone. The chain joins TRBV14 to TRBJ1-1, with D unresolved. Germline V gene lookup returns CDR1 SGHDN and CDR2 FVKESK. CDR3 length: 14 residues. Trimming took 3 bases from V and 4 from J, leaving 12 bases between them. Here the CDR3 reads CASSHPTESTEAFF. CDR3 DNA sequence: TGTGCCAGCAGCCATCCGACTGAAAGCACTGAAGCTTTCTTT.

The table lists this clone with a few counts. The rearrangement uses TRBV6-6 and TRBJ2-2; D is perhaps TRBD1 (6 bases). With 0 bases removed from V and 1 base from J, the gap between germline ends came to 9 bases. Germline V CDR1 and CDR2: MNHNY, SVGAGI (reference sequence). The CDR3 spans 16 residues. The CDR3 sequence is CASSYSTGKNTGELFF. CDR3 sequence (DNA): TGTGCCAGCAGTTACTCAACAGGGAAGAACACCGGGGAGCTGTTTTTT.

This clone was found a few times. This chain joins TRBV19 and TRBJ2-7; D might be TRBD1 (6 bases). There are 11 residues in the CDR3. The germline V gene encodes CDR1 LNHDA and CDR2 SQIVND (reference sequence). The V gene lost 7 bases and the J gene lost 6 bases, with 10 bases spanning the gap. The CDR3 loop is CASNLGGEQYF. As DNA, the CDR3 is TGTGCCAGTAACCTAGGGGGCGAGCAGTACTTC. Drawing the rest from reference TRBV19 and TRBJ2-7, the complete variable domain is DGGITQSPKYLFRKEGQNVTLSCEQNLNHDAMYWYRQDPGQGLRLIYYSQIVNDFQKGDIAEGYSVSREKKESFPLTVTSAQKNPTAFYLCASNLGGEQYFGPGTRLTVT.

The chain combines TRBV2 with TRBJ1-2; 7 bases line up with TRBD1. CDR1 is SNHLY, CDR2 FYNNEI, per germline. This CDR3 has 15 amino acids. V lost 8 bases to trimming and J lost 4 bases; unmatched junction nucleotides: 13. The DNA of the CDR3 is TGTGCCAGCGACAGACAGGGTAGCTCCTCCTATGGCTACACCTTC. As protein: CASDRQGSSSYGYTF.

This clone has only one observation. This chain connects TRBV7-2 to TRBJ1-1; D is perhaps TRBD1 (5 bases). CDR1 and CDR2 (germline): SGHTA, FQGNSA. Trimming took 5 bases from V and 8 from J, leaving 21 bases between them. The CDR3 runs to 15 residues. This chain's CDR3 is CASSIAQVLITEAFF. For the CDR3, the DNA is TGTGCCAGCAGCATTGCACAGGTACTAATAACAGAAGCTTTCTTT.

The rearrangement links TRBV9 to TRBJ2-3; D possibly matches TRBD1 or TRBD2 (5 bases each). The CDR3 is 16 residues long. Germline CDR1 and CDR2: SGDLS and YYNGEE. V was shortened by 0 bases and J by 6 bases, with 17 bases between the two germline ends. The CDR3 bases are TGTGCCAGCAGCGTAGGGGGACGGGGATTTACGGATACGCAGTATTTT. The encoded protein is CASSVGGRGFTDTQYF.

This sequence joins TRBV15 and TRBJ2-7, with D possibly matching TRBD1 (6 bases). Deletions cut 0 bases from V and 5 bases from J, with 11 bases between. Germline lookup yields CDR1 LNHNV and CDR2 YYDKDF (reference sequence). This CDR3 spans 14 amino acids. The CDR3 protein is CATSRDSGVDEQYF. The CDR3 coding sequence is TGTGCCACCAGCAGAGATTCAGGGGTGGACGAGCAGTACTTC.

This chain links TRBV28 with TRBJ2-1; no clear D gene. The CDR3 runs to 15 residues. Trimming stripped 3 bases from V and 3 bases from J, with 12 bases between. Germline V CDR1 and CDR2: MDHEN, SYDVKM. The DNA for the CDR3 is TGTGCCAGCAGTTTTATCGCGGAACTCTACAATGAGCAGTTCTTC. It encodes CASSFIAELYNEQFF.

This clone has only one observation. The chain uses TRBV13 and TRBJ2-3; 13 positions match TRBD2. The CDR3 covers 13 residues. V gave up 5 bases and J gave up 11 bases; unmatched junction bases: 4. Germline loops: CDR1 PRHDT, CDR2 FYEKMQ (reference sequence). CDR3: CASSPRTSGGQYF. The CDR3, as DNA: TGTGCCAGCAGCCCACGGACTAGCGGGGGGCAGTATTTT.

This chain connects TRBV6-6 to TRBJ1-1, with a tentative D call TRBD1 (6 bases). CDR1 is MNHNY, CDR2 SVGAGI, per germline (reference sequence). Trimming took 0 bases from V and 13 from J, leaving 12 bases between them. The CDR3 sequence is 12 residues long. In nucleotides, the CDR3 is TGTGCCAGCAGTTACTCTGGGGGGCTTGATTTCTTT. It translates to CASSYSGGLDFF.

This clone was detected only a few times. The chain couples TRBV9 to TRBJ2-1, with 7 bases lining up with TRBD1. V was pared by 4 bases and J by 5 bases, with 3 bases of the junction left unmatched. CDR3 length: 13 amino acids. Germline V CDR1 and CDR2: SGDLS, YYNGEE. CDR3 sequence: CASSRGLNNEQFF. CDR3 coding DNA: TGTGCCAGCAGCAGGGGGCTAAACAATGAGCAGTTCTTC.

This clone was recorded a few times. The chain is built from TRBV4-1 and TRBJ2-7; 12 positions match TRBD2. The V segment lost 1 base and the J segment 0 bases; nucleotides outside the gene matches: 1. The germline V gene encodes CDR1 MGHRA and CDR2 YSYEKL. The CDR3 is made up of 16 amino acids. CDR3 in amino acids: CASSQATSGSSYEQYF. CDR3 bases: TGCGCCAGCAGCCAAGCGACTAGCGGGAGCTCCTACGAGCAGTACTTC.